This T cell receptor (beta chain) stems from a study of blood T cell repertoires in COVID-19. In the study overall: Acute-phase and convalescent COVID-19 samples originated in the United States, Italy and Spain. T cells, B-cell-depleted T cells, or PBMCs supplied cDNA or gDNA.

As processed by the authors: It was from reference gene primer amplification that nucleated cell counts were estimated. The protocol was immunoSEQ multiplex PCR, while the TCRdb copy is restricted to in-frame clones and leaves out a portion. The DNA was the basis for D and trimming; V, J and clone size are from that table. This sample yields 200,000 or so clones, of which over 70% are seen a single time; roughly 17% belongs to the top ten. The material sequenced was peripheral blood. The receptor comes from a man aged 60-69 years with active or convalescent COVID-19.

CDR3 coding DNA: TGTGCCTGGCAGCAGGGGTCTAACTATGGCTACACCTTC. It specifies CAWQQGSNYGYTF. The chain combines TRBV30 with TRBJ1-2, with D possibly TRBD1 on 6 matching bases. The CDR3 length is 13 residues. V lost 5 bases, J lost 0 bases, and 10 bases lay in between. Per germline, CDR1 GTSNPN and CDR2 SVGIG (reference sequence).